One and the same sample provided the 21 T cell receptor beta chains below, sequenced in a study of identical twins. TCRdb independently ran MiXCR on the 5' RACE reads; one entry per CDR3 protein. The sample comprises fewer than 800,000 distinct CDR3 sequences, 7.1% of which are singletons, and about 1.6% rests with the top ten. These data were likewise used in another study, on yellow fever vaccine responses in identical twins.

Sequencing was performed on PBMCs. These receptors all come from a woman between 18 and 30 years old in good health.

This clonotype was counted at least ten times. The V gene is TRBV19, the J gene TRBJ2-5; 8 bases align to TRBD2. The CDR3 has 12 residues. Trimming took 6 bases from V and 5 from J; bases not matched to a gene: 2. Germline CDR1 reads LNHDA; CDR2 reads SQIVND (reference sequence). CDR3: CASSGLAETQYF. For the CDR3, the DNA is TGTGCCAGTAGCGGACTAGCTGAGACCCAGTACTTC. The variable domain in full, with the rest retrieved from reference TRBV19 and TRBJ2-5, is DGGITQSPKYLFRKEGQNVTLSCEQNLNHDAMYWYRQDPGQGLRLIYYSQIVNDFQKGDIAEGYSVSREKKESFPLTVTSAQKNPTAFYLCASSGLAETQYFGPGTRLLVL.

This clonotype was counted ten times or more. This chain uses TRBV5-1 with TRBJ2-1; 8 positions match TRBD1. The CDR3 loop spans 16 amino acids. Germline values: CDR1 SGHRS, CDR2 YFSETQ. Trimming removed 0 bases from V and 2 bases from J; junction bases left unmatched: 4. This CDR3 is CASSLGGTGTYNEQFF. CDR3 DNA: TGCGCCAGCAGCTTGGGTGGGACAGGCACCTACAATGAGCAGTTCTTC.

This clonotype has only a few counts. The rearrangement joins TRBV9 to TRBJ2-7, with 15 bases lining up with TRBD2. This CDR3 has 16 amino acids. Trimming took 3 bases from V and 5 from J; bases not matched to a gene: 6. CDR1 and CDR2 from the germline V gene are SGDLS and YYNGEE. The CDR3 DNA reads TGTGCCAGCAGCGGAGGACTAGCGGGAGGGCAAAACGAGCAGTACTTC. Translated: CASSGGLAGGQNEQYF.

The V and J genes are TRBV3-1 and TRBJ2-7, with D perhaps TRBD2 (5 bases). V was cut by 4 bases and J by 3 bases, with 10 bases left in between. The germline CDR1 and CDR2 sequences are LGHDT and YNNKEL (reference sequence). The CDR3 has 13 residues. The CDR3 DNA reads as TGTGCCAGCAGCCCCGGGAATCGCTACGAGCAGTACTTC. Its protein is CASSPGNRYEQYF.

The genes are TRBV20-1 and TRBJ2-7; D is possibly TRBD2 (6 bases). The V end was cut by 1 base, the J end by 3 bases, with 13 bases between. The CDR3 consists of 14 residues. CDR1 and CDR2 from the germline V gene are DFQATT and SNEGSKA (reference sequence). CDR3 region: CSARGPTGSYEQYV. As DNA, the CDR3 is TGCAGTGCTAGAGGGCCCACCGGGAGCTACGAGCAGTACGTC.

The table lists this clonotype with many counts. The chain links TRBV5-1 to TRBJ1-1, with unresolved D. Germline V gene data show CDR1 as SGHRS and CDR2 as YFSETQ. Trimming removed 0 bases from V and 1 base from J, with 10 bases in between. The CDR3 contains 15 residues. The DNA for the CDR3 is TGCGCCAGCAGCTTGGTAGGGTCCGAGAACACTGAAGCTTTCTTT. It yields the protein CASSLVGSENTEAFF.

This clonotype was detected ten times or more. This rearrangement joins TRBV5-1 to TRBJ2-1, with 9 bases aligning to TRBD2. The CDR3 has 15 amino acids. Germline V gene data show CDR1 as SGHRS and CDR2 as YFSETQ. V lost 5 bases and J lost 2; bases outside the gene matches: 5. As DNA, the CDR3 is TGCGCCAGCAGGCAGCGGGAGGATACCTACAATGAGCAGTTCTTC. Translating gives CASRQREDTYNEQFF.

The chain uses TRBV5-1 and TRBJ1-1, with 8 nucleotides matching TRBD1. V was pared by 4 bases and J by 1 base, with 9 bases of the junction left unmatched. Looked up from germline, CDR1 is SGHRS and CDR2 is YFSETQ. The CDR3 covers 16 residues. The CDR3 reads CASSPTGQGGNTEAFF. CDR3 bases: TGCGCCAGCAGCCCGACTGGACAGGGCGGGAACACTGAAGCTTTCTTT.

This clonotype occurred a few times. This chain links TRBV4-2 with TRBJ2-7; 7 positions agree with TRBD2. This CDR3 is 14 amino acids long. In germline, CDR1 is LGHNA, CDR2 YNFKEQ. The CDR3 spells CASSQPGLLGGVVV. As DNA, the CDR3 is TGTGCCAGCAGCCAGCCAGGTCTCCTGGGAGGGGTTGTTGTC.

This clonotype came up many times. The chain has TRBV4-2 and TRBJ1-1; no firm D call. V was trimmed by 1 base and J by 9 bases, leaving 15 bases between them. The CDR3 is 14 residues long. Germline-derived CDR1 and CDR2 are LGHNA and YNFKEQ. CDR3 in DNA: TGTGCCAGCAGCCAAGGGGAAAAGATTTTTAAAGCTTTCTTT. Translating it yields CASSQGEKIFKAFF.

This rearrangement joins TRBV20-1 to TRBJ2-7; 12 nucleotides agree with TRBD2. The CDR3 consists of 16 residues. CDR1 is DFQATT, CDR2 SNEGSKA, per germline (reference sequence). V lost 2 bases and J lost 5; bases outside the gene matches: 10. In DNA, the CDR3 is TGCAGTGCTAGACTTCCGACTAGCGGGAGAGTCAACGAGCAGTACTTC. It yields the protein CSARLPTSGRVNEQYF.

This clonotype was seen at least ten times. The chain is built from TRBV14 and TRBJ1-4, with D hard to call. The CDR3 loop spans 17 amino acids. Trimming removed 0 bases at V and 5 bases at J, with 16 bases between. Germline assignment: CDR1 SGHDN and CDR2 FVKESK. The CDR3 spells CASSQEPFSDGNEKLFF. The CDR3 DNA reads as TGTGCCAGCAGCCAAGAGCCGTTTTCGGACGGCAATGAAAAACTGTTTTTT.

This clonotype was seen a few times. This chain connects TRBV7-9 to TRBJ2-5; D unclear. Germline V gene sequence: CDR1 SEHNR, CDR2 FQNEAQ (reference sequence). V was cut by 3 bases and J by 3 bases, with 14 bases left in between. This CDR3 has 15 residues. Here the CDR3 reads CASSLRGLWEETQYF. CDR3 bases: TGTGCCAGCAGCTTGCGAGGTTTGTGGGAAGAGACCCAGTACTTC.

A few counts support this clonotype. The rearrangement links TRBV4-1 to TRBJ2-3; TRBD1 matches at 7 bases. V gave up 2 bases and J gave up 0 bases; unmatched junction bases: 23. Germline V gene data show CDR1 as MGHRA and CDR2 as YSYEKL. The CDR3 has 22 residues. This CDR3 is CASSQPNTGAMGTRFSTDTQYF. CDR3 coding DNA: TGCGCCAGCAGCCAACCCAATACAGGGGCTATGGGAACCCGTTTCAGCACAGATACGCAGTATTTT.

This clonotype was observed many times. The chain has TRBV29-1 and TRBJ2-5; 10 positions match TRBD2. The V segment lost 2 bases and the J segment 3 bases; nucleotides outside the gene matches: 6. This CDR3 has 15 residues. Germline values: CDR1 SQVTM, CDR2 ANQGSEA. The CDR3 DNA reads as TGCAGCGTTGAAATAGCGGGAGGATCCAAAGAGACCCAGTACTTC. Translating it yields CSVEIAGGSKETQYF.

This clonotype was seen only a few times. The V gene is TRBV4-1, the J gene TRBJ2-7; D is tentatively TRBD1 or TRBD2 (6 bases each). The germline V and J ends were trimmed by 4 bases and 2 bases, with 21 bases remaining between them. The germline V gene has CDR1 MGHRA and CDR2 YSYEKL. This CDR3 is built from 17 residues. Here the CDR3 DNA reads TGCGCCAGCAGCCTGGGACACGGGGGAGGCAGAACCTACGAGCAGTACTTC. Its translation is CASSLGHGGGRTYEQYF.

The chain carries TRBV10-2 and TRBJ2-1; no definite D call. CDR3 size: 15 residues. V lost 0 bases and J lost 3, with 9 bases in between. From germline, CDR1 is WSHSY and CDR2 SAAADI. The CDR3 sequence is CASSESLGFYNEQFF. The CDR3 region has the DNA TGCGCCAGCAGTGAGTCGTTGGGGTTCTACAATGAGCAGTTCTTC.

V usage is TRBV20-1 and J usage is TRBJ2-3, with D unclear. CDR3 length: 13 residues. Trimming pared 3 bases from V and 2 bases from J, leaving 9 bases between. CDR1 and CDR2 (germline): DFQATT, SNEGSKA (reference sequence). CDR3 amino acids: CSASPLTTDTQYF. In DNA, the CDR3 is TGCAGTGCTAGTCCGCTTACCACAGATACGCAGTATTTT.

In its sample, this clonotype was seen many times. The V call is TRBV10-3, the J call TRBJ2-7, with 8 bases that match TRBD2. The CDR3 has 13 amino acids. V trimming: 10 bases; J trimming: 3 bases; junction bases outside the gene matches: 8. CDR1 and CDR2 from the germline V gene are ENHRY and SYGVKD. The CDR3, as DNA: TGTGCCACCCGACCCGGGACTAGCTACGAGCAGTACTTC. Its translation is CATRPGTSYEQYF.

In nucleotides, the CDR3 is TGCAGTGCTAGGGACGGATTCTCCTACGAGCAGTACTTC. This gives the protein CSARDGFSYEQYF. The rearrangement joins TRBV20-1 to TRBJ2-7; D is ambiguous. This CDR3 spans 13 amino acids. V gave up 3 bases and J gave up 0 bases, with 9 bases separating them. The V gene's germline CDR1 is DFQATT and CDR2 SNEGSKA (reference sequence).

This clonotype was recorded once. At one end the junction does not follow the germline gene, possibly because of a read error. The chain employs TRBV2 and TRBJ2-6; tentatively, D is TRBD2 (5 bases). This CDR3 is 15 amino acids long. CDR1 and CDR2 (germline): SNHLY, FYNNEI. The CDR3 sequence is CASSLSSSGVNVLTF. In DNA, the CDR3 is TGTGCCAGCAGCCTATCTAGCTCTGGGGTCAACGTCCTGACTTTC.